These T cell receptor beta chains were read from a single sample in a study of T cell responses to AZD1222 COVID-19 vaccine. Profiled with immunoSEQ multiplex PCR; TCRdb holds only in-frame clones, not every one. The sample lists some 100,000 clones, around nine tenths occurring once. The material was peripheral blood, obtained on day 0 of AZD1222 vaccination. Receptors originate from an adult in good health. Each CDR3 is given with its conserved first and last residue. A D gene is named only where the DNA matches it firmly. Clone size appears in some rows only: once, few, many, or a class for an expanded clone.

j_call: TRBJ2-2; clone_size: -; v_call: TRBV2; d_call: -; cdr3_aa: CASSVLQGFGELFF; cdr3_nt: TGTGCCAGCAGTGTCCTCCAGGGATTCGGGGAGCTGTTTTTT
j_call: TRBJ1-2; clone_size: -; v_call: TRBV7-9; d_call: -; cdr3_aa: CASSLWGASYGYTF; cdr3_nt: TGTGCCAGCAGCTTGTGGGGGGCATCCTATGGCTACACCTTC
j_call: TRBJ1-1; clone_size: -; v_call: TRBV6-2/TRBV6-3; d_call: -; cdr3_aa: CASSPPGRTEAFF; cdr3_nt: TGTGCCAGCAGTCCCCCCGGCCGAACTGAAGCTTTCTTT
j_call: TRBJ2-5; clone_size: -; v_call: TRBV7-2; d_call: -; cdr3_aa: CASSFEGNQETQYF; cdr3_nt: TGTGCCAGCAGCTTTGAGGGTAACCAAGAGACCCAGTACTTC
j_call: TRBJ2-5; clone_size: -; v_call: TRBV5-5; d_call: TRBD1; cdr3_aa: CASSVQGWQETQYF; cdr3_nt: TGTGCCAGCAGCGTACAGGGGTGGCAAGAGACCCAGTACTTC
j_call: TRBJ1-2; clone_size: -; v_call: TRBV3-1/TRBV3-2; d_call: -; cdr3_aa: CASSPEGLRLGYTF; cdr3_nt: TGTGCCAGCAGCCCCGAAGGGTTGAGATTGGGCTACACCTTC
j_call: TRBJ1-2; clone_size: -; v_call: TRBV7-9; d_call: -; cdr3_aa: CASSHTGLPYGYTF; cdr3_nt: TGTGCCAGCAGCCACACCGGGTTACCCTATGGCTACACCTTC
j_call: TRBJ2-6; clone_size: -; v_call: TRBV19; d_call: -; cdr3_aa: CASSMGVGANVLTF; cdr3_nt: TGTGCCAGTAGTATGGGGGTAGGGGCCAACGTCCTGACTTTC
j_call: TRBJ1-2; clone_size: few; v_call: TRBV12-2; d_call: -; cdr3_aa: CASRLPRGDRKPLFYGYTF; cdr3_nt: TGTGCAAGTCGCTTACCCCGGGGGGACAGAAAGCCTTTATTTTATGGCTACACCTTC
j_call: TRBJ2-7; clone_size: -; v_call: TRBV11-2; d_call: -; cdr3_aa: CASSLWTYEQYF; cdr3_nt: TGTGCCAGCAGCTTATGGACCTACGAGCAGTACTTC
j_call: TRBJ1-6; clone_size: -; v_call: TRBV28; d_call: -; cdr3_aa: CASSSYNSPLHF; cdr3_nt: TGTGCCAGCAGCTCCTATAATTCACCCCTCCACTTT
j_call: TRBJ1-1; clone_size: -; v_call: TRBV9; d_call: -; cdr3_aa: CASSVGRGDDTEAFF; cdr3_nt: TGTGCCAGCAGCGTAGGGAGAGGGGACGATACTGAAGCTTTCTTT
j_call: TRBJ2-1; clone_size: -; v_call: TRBV7-3; d_call: TRBD2; cdr3_aa: CASSPFPGGYNEQFF; cdr3_nt: TGTGCCAGCAGCCCGTTTCCGGGGGGATACAATGAGCAGTTCTTC
j_call: TRBJ1-6; clone_size: -; v_call: TRBV3-1/TRBV3-2; d_call: TRBD1; cdr3_aa: CASSQGQGNSPLHF; cdr3_nt: TGTGCCAGCAGCCAAGGACAGGGGAATTCACCCCTCCACTTT
j_call: TRBJ1-1; clone_size: -; v_call: TRBV18; d_call: -; cdr3_aa: CASLVGENTEAFF; cdr3_nt: TGTGCCAGCTTGGTAGGGGAGAACACTGAAGCTTTCTTT
j_call: TRBJ1-1; clone_size: -; v_call: TRBV10-3; d_call: -; cdr3_aa: CAISESELGAGDTEAFF; cdr3_nt: TGTGCCATCAGTGAGTCCGAGTTAGGGGCAGGGGACACTGAAGCTTTCTTT
j_call: TRBJ2-7; clone_size: -; v_call: TRBV18; d_call: -; cdr3_aa: CASSPLGSGDEQYF; cdr3_nt: TGTGCCAGCTCACCACTTGGGTCAGGCGACGAGCAGTACTTC
j_call: TRBJ1-1; clone_size: few; v_call: TRBV6-6; d_call: -; cdr3_aa: CASSYWGTNEAFF; cdr3_nt: TGTGCCAGCAGTTACTGGGGGACAAATGAAGCTTTCTTT
j_call: TRBJ1-2; clone_size: -; v_call: TRBV3-1/TRBV3-2; d_call: -; cdr3_aa: CASSQGRTNYGYTF; cdr3_nt: TGTGCCAGCAGCCAAGGCAGGACTAACTATGGCTACACCTTC
j_call: TRBJ2-1; clone_size: once; v_call: TRBV6-1; d_call: TRBD2; cdr3_aa: CASSDPSGGAVYEQFF; cdr3_nt: TGTGCCAGCAGTGATCCTAGCGGGGGGGCCGTCTATGAGCAGTTCTTC
j_call: TRBJ1-2; clone_size: -; v_call: TRBV9; d_call: -; cdr3_aa: CASSVSLGEYGYTF; cdr3_nt: TGTGCCAGCAGCGTGTCTCTCGGGGAGTATGGCTACACCTTC
j_call: TRBJ1-4; clone_size: few; v_call: TRBV9; d_call: -; cdr3_aa: CASSSGQPPNEKLFF; cdr3_nt: TGTGCCAGCAGCTCCGGACAGCCCCCGAATGAAAAACTGTTTTTT
j_call: TRBJ1-1; clone_size: -; v_call: TRBV6-6; d_call: TRBD1; cdr3_aa: CASSYSTGENTEAFF; cdr3_nt: TGTGCCAGCAGTTACTCAACAGGGGAGAACACTGAAGCTTTCTTT
j_call: TRBJ2-5; clone_size: -; v_call: TRBV27; d_call: TRBD2; cdr3_aa: CASSPGLAFGTQYF; cdr3_nt: TGTGCCAGCAGCCCGGGACTAGCGTTTGGGACCCAGTACTTC